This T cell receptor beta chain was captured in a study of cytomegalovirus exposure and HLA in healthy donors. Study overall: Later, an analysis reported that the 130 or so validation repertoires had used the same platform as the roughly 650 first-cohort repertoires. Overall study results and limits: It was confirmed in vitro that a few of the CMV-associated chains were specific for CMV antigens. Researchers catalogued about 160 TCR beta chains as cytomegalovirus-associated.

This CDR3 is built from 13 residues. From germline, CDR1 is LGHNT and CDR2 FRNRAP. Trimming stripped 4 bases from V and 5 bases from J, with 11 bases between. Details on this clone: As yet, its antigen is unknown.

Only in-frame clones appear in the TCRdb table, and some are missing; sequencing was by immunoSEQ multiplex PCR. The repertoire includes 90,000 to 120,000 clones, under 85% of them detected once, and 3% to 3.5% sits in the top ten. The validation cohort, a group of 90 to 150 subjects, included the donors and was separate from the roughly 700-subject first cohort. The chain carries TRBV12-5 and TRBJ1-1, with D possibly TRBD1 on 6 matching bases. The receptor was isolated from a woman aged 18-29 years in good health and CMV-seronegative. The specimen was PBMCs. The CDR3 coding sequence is TGTGCTAGTGGTTCAGGGGTAGGGACTGAAGCTTTCTTT. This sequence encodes CASGSGVGTEAFF.